This TCR beta chain was sequenced for a study of regulatory T cells in long-lasting Graves disease. Construction of TCR beta libraries relied on iRepertoire HTBI primers and on Arm-PCR targeting CDR3 regions. As handled by the study authors: Across all samples, under 65 TRBV segments and around 15 TRBJ segments were identified. One entry per CDR3 protein results from TCRdb running MiXCR on the multiplex PCR reads. The V and J calls here are based on TCRdb, not the publication. Among some 500,000 distinct CDR3 sequences listed, roughly 14% were seen once. This clonotype was counted many times. The CDR3 covers 15 residues. Looked up from germline, CDR1 is SGHTA and CDR2 is FQGNSA. The trim removed 3 bases at V and 2 bases at J, leaving 2 bases unmatched. Time point: newly diagnosed GD, antithyroid drugs for less than 3 months. Generation of the TCR library employed RNA extracted from PBMCs. The sample was also linked to a second study, of T cells in Graves' hyperthyroidism and ophthalmopathy. From that report: Among thyroid clonotypes expanded above 0.001, most also appeared in blood.

This material consisted of peripheral blood mononuclear cells (PBMCs), taken at new diagnosis, from a patient treated with antithyroid drugs. The TCR comes from a man aged 25-40 years with Graves disease. The rearrangement links TRBV7-2 to TRBJ2-3; 10 bases fit TRBD2. CDR3 sequence (DNA): TGTGCCAGCAGCTTCCTAGCGGGAGCCACAGATACGCAGTATTTT. Translation gives CASSFLAGATDTQYF.